The 32 T cell receptor beta chains given below trace back to one sample, sequenced in a study of T-cell reconstitution after alpha-beta-depleted transplantation in children. The authors prepared the TCRbeta library with unique molecular identifiers. TCRdb fed the PCR reads into MiXCR, producing one record per CDR3 protein. This sample has 450,000 to 600,000 distinct CDR3 sequences, with 32% found just once. Sequencing was performed on PBMCs from the stem cell graft donor, taken from the stem cell graft. The source of these receptors is a human donor who donated a stem cell graft to a child with aplastic anemia.

This clonotype has more than one count but fewer than ten. This rearrangement joins TRBV12-3 or TRBV12-4 to TRBJ1-1; D uncertain. There are 12 residues in the CDR3. The V and J ends lost 4 bases and 1 base respectively, with 4 bases between them. CDR3 nucleotide sequence: TGTGCCAGCAGTTCAACGAACACTGAAGCTTTCTTT. Its translation is CASSSTNTEAFF.

This clonotype was seen only a few times. An end of the junction does not agree with germline; a read error may underlie this. V usage is TRBV7-6 and J usage is TRBJ2-1; 10 nucleotides match TRBD1. The length of the CDR3 is 16 residues. The germline V gene has CDR1 SGHVS and CDR2 FNYEAQ. The CDR3 nucleotides read TGTGCCAGCAGCCTAGCGCCGGGACAGGGGTCAGGGGAGCAGTTCTTC. Its protein product is CASSLAPGQGSGEQFF. Full variable domain (outside the CDR3, taken from reference TRBV7-6 and TRBJ2-1): GAGVSQSPRYKVTKRGQDVALRCDPISGHVSLYWYRQALGQGPEFLTYFNYEAQQDKSGLPNDRFSAERPEGSISTLTIQRTEQRDSAMYRCASSLAPGQGSGEQFFGPGTRLTVL.

This rearrangement joins TRBV7-9 to TRBJ2-1, with TRBD1 identical over 7 bases. The CDR3 contains 14 residues. Germline V gene data show CDR1 as SEHNR and CDR2 as FQNEAQ (reference sequence). The V and J ends lost 4 bases and 1 base, in that order; junction bases with no gene match: 1. The CDR3 here is CASSSGQSYNEQFF. The CDR3, as DNA: TGTGCCAGCAGCTCGGGACAGTCCTACAATGAGCAGTTCTTC. Full variable domain (rest looked up from reference TRBV7-9 and TRBJ2-1): DTGVSQNPRHKITKRGQNVTFRCDPISEHNRLYWYRQTLGQGPEFLTYFQNEAQLEKSRLLSDRFSAERPKGSFSTLEIQRTEQGDSAMYLCASSSGQSYNEQFFGPGTRLTVL.

This clonotype has only a few counts. CDR3 nucleotides: TGTGCCAGCTCACCCGGGGTTGTGCAGGACAATCAACTGTTTTTT. This codes for CASSPGVVQDNQLFF. This rearrangement joins TRBV18 to TRBJ1-4; the D gene is possibly TRBD1 (5 bases). CDR1 is KGHSH, CDR2 LQKENI, per germline. V shed 3 bases and J shed 12 bases, with 20 bases lying between them. The CDR3 covers 15 residues.

V gene TRBV6-2 or TRBV6-3 combines with J gene TRBJ1-2; 8 positions match TRBD1. V dropped 2 bases and J dropped 3; count of bases not matched to a gene: 5. This CDR3 has 15 residues. The V gene's germline CDR1 is MNHEY and CDR2 SVGEGT. For the CDR3, the DNA is TGTGCCAGCAGTTACCCCGGGACAGGACACTATGGCTACACCTTC. Translated, it gives CASSYPGTGHYGYTF.

The chain combines TRBV9 with TRBJ2-2; unclear D gene. Trimming shortened V by 0 bases and J by 4 bases, and 10 bases separated the two germline ends. CDR3 length: 15 amino acids. Germline V lookup: CDR1 SGDLS, CDR2 YYNGEE. CDR3 residues: CASSVDPRRTGELFF. Here the CDR3 DNA reads TGTGCCAGCAGCGTAGACCCTAGGCGCACCGGGGAGCTGTTTTTT.

Many counts were recorded for this clonotype. The chain combines TRBV12-3 or TRBV12-4 with TRBJ1-5; D is unclear. Trimming stripped 4 bases from V and 0 bases from J, with 1 base between. The CDR3 length is 12 residues. CDR3 sequence reads: CASSYSNQPQHF. CDR3 coding DNA: TGTGCCAGCAGTTATAGCAATCAGCCCCAGCATTTT.

The gene calls are TRBV2 and TRBJ2-1, with TRBD2 matching 13 bases. J gave up 6 bases and V 6 bases, and 2 bases lay outside the gene matches. The CDR3 totals 14 residues. In germline, CDR1 is SNHLY, CDR2 FYNNEI. CDR3 amino acids: CASSGTSGTNEQFF. For the CDR3, the DNA is TGTGCCAGCAGCGGGACTAGCGGGACCAATGAGCAGTTCTTC. Supplemented by reference TRBV2 and TRBJ2-1, the full variable domain reads EPEVTQTPSHQVTQMGQEVILRCVPISNHLYFYWYRQILGQKVEFLVSFYNNEISEKSEIFDDQFSVERPDGSNFTLKIRSTKLEDSAMYFCASSGTSGTNEQFFGPGTRLTVL.

V usage is TRBV15 and J usage is TRBJ1-4; D unclear. The V gene's germline CDR1 is LNHNV and CDR2 YYDKDF (reference sequence). Between the trimmed V and J ends, which lost 3 bases and 3 bases, there was a span of 8 bases. This CDR3 is built from 14 residues. The CDR3 nucleotides read TGTGCCACCAGCAGGGACCTATCTAATGAAAAACTGTTTTTT. Residues: CATSRDLSNEKLFF. Full variable domain (remainder filled in from reference TRBV15 and TRBJ1-4): DAMVIQNPRYQVTQFGKPVTLSCSQTLNHNVMYWYQQKSSQAPKLLFHYYDKDFNNEADTPDNFQSRRPNTSFCFLDIRSPGLGDTAMYLCATSRDLSNEKLFFGSGTQLSVL.

This clonotype occurred a few times. The chain has TRBV7-8 and TRBJ2-5, with TRBD2 identical over 11 bases. The V gene's germline CDR1 is SGHVS and CDR2 FQNEAQ. This CDR3 spans 13 amino acids. Unmatched junction bases numbered 7, after V lost 5 bases and J lost 11 bases. This CDR3 reads CASSPGTSGTQYF. CDR3 DNA: TGTGCCAGCAGCCCAGGGACTAGCGGCACTCAGTACTTC. Drawing the rest from reference TRBV7-8 and TRBJ2-5, the complete variable domain is GAGVSQSPRYKVAKRGQDVALRCDPISGHVSLFWYQQALGQGPEFLTYFQNEAQLDKSGLPSDRFFAERPEGSVSTLKIQRTQQEDSAVYLCASSPGTSGTQYFGPGTRLLVL.

This sequence joins TRBV27 and TRBJ2-7; either TRBD1 or TRBD2 may fit D (5 bases each). Germline V lookup: CDR1 MNHEY, CDR2 SMNVEV (reference sequence). With 3 bases removed from V and 3 bases from J, the gap between germline ends came to 24 bases. The CDR3 runs 18 residues. CDR3 residues: CASSFRVDPGRRIYEQYF. In DNA form, the CDR3 reads TGTGCCAGCAGTTTCCGAGTAGACCCGGGACGGAGAATCTACGAGCAGTACTTC.

The rearrangement uses TRBV7-2 and TRBJ2-7; no definite D call. Looked up from germline, CDR1 is SGHTA and CDR2 is FQGNSA. V was cut by 1 base and J by 4 bases, with 11 bases left in between. The CDR3 is 14 residues long. The CDR3 DNA sequence: TGTGCCAGCAGCTTAGTGTCGCCAGCATACGAGCAGTACTTC. It is translated as CASSLVSPAYEQYF.

The sample holds a few counts of this clonotype. This chain connects TRBV13 to TRBJ2-5; 9 bases map to TRBD2. Germline V gives CDR1 PRHDT, CDR2 FYEKMQ (reference sequence). The CDR3 length is 18 residues. V shed 6 bases and J 3 bases; nucleotides not matched to a gene: 17. The CDR3 DNA reads TGTGCCAGCAGTCCTCAACCGGCGGGCCTAGCGGGAAAAGAGACCCAGTACTTC. This encodes CASSPQPAGLAGKETQYF.

CDR3 bases: TGTGCCAGCAGTTTGTCCTTCCTAGCGCCGAACACTGAAGCTTTCTTT. It is translated as CASSLSFLAPNTEAFF. The chain is built from TRBV27 and TRBJ1-1; D remains ambiguous. The germline V and J ends were trimmed by 3 bases and 1 base, with 15 bases remaining between them. CDR3 length equals 16 residues. CDR1 is MNHEY, CDR2 SMNVEV, per germline (reference sequence).

In its sample, this clonotype was seen a few times. This sequence joins TRBV7-2 and TRBJ2-7, with 10 nucleotides matching TRBD1. V trimming: 6 bases; J trimming: 4 bases; junction bases outside the gene matches: 9. CDR3 length: 15 residues. Germline CDR1 and CDR2: SGHTA and FQGNSA. The chain's CDR3 is CASSHGQGVSYEQYF. For the CDR3, the DNA is TGTGCCAGCAGTCACGGACAGGGGGTGTCTTACGAGCAGTACTTC.

This clonotype appeared many times. The CDR3 nucleotides are TGTGCCAGCAGCTTAGAAGGACAGAAAAGTATCCCCCAGCATTTT. The encoded protein is CASSLEGQKSIPQHF. The chain carries TRBV7-2 and TRBJ1-5, with a possible D match to TRBD1 (6 bases). Trimming shortened V by 1 base and J by 10 bases, and 17 bases separated the two germline ends. Germline CDR1 is SGHTA and CDR2 is FQGNSA. The CDR3 totals 15 residues.

This clonotype came up a few times. The chain has TRBV20-1 and TRBJ2-5; 7 bases align to TRBD1. From germline, CDR1 is DFQATT and CDR2 SNEGSKA (reference sequence). The length of the CDR3 is 15 residues. V was clipped by 0 bases and J by 1 base; unmatched bases: 5. The CDR3 bases are TGCAGTGCTAGAGAATGGGGACAGCCCCAAGAGACCCAGTACTTC. It codes for CSAREWGQPQETQYF.

The table lists this clonotype with a count of one. The CDR3 sequence: CASSEGRGLMGTEAFF. The CDR3 region has the DNA TGTGCCAGCAGTGAGGGCCGGGGGCTAATGGGCACTGAAGCTTTCTTT. V usage is TRBV25-1 and J usage is TRBJ1-1; tentatively, D is TRBD1 (6 bases). V shed 3 bases and J shed 4 bases, with 18 bases lying between them. The CDR3 extends over 16 amino acids. The germline CDR1 and CDR2 sequences are MGHDK and SYGVNS.

The chain recombines TRBV7-2 with TRBJ2-2; 12 bases agree with TRBD2. The CDR3 contains 16 residues. Trimming removed 4 bases from V and 4 bases from J; junction bases left unmatched: 4. Germline assignment: CDR1 SGHTA and CDR2 FQGNSA. CDR3 bases: TGTGCCAGCAGCTCCCGACTAGCGGGAGTCACCGGGGAGCTGTTTTTT. Translated, it gives CASSSRLAGVTGELFF.

This clonotype was seen only a few times. CDR3 DNA sequence: TGTGCCAGCAGACGACTAGCGGGAGATTCCTACGAGCAGTACTTC. Translated, it gives CASRRLAGDSYEQYF. The V gene is TRBV6-1, the J gene TRBJ2-7, with 12 bases lining up with TRBD2. The CDR3 extends over 15 amino acids. Per germline, CDR1 MNHNS and CDR2 SASEGT. V trimming: 6 bases; J trimming: 1 base; junction bases outside the gene matches: 4.

This sequence joins TRBV6-1 and TRBJ2-7; 11 nucleotides line up with TRBD2. From germline, CDR1 is MNHNS and CDR2 SASEGT. V lost 5 bases and J lost 4; bases outside the gene matches: 7. The CDR3 runs to 15 residues. CDR3 region: CASSRHSGRVYEQYF. The CDR3, as DNA: TGTGCCAGCAGTCGCCATAGCGGGAGGGTATACGAGCAGTACTTC.

This clonotype was counted only a few times. The chain recombines TRBV29-1 with TRBJ2-5, with D perhaps matching TRBD2 (5 bases). Trimming removed 7 bases from V and 2 bases from J, with 8 bases in between. This CDR3 region has 11 residues. The germline CDR1 and CDR2 sequences are SQVTM and ANQGSEA. The DNA of the CDR3 is TGCAGCGGGACTCGACAAGAGACCCAGTACTTC. Its translation: CSGTRQETQYF.

V usage is TRBV19 and J usage is TRBJ2-7, with 10 bases matching TRBD2. This CDR3 has 15 amino acids. Germline V CDR1 and CDR2: LNHDA, SQIVND (reference sequence). V lost 3 bases to trimming and J lost 7 bases; unmatched junction nucleotides: 9. The CDR3, as DNA: TGTGCCAGTAGTATGACAGCGGGAGGGCCTCGAGAGCAGTACTTC. Its protein is CASSMTAGGPREQYF.

This clonotype has more than one count but fewer than ten. The CDR3 loop is CASSLGNEKLFF. The CDR3 nucleotides are TGTGCCAGCAGTTTAGGCAATGAAAAACTGTTTTTT. The rearrangement links TRBV12-3 or TRBV12-4 to TRBJ1-4; D call uncertain. The CDR3 has 12 residues. The V gene lost 1 base and the J gene lost 5 bases, with 2 bases spanning the gap.

This clonotype was counted only a few times. The chain joins TRBV28 to TRBJ2-7, with TRBD2 as a possible D gene (6 bases). The CDR3 length is 15 residues. The V end was cut by 6 bases, the J end by 4 bases, with 19 bases between. CDR1 and CDR2 from the germline V gene are MDHEN and SYDVKM. CDR3 nucleotides: TGTGCCAGCAGCACCTCCGGGACTGGCTTATACGAGCAGTACTTC. This gives the protein CASSTSGTGLYEQYF.

The chain uses TRBV20-1 and TRBJ2-7; TRBD2 matches at 11 bases. This CDR3 region has 14 residues. CDR1 and CDR2 from the germline V gene are DFQATT and SNEGSKA (reference sequence). Germline trimming cut 3 bases from V and 7 bases from J; bases unmatched to any gene: 8. Here the CDR3 DNA reads TGCAGTGCTAGGTCGCCTAGCGGGAGGCAAGAGCAGTACTTC. Protein product: CSARSPSGRQEQYF.

This clonotype was seen only a few times. This chain connects TRBV18 to TRBJ2-1; 8 nucleotides agree with TRBD1. Germline-derived CDR1 and CDR2 are KGHSH and LQKENI. Trimming cost V 5 bases and J 8 bases; bases outside gene matches: 5. This CDR3 is 13 amino acids long. CDR3 bases: TGTGCCAGCTCAACAGGGGGTGGCGATGAGCAGTTCTTC. This translates into CASSTGGGDEQFF.

The chain carries TRBV7-9 and TRBJ1-1; D possibly corresponds to TRBD1 (5 bases). This CDR3 is 16 amino acids long. Deletions cut 4 bases from V and 7 bases from J, with 22 bases between. Per germline, CDR1 SEHNR and CDR2 FQNEAQ (reference sequence). In nucleotides, the CDR3 is TGTGCCAGCAGCTCCCGGTCGGGGCCCCAGGAAGGTGAAGCTTTCTTT. Translation gives CASSSRSGPQEGEAFF.

The sample holds a few counts of this clonotype. The CDR3 sequence: CASSDPGTGNPYEQYF. The CDR3, as DNA: TGTGCCAGCAGTGATCCGGGGACAGGGAATCCCTACGAGCAGTACTTC. The chain joins TRBV6-1 to TRBJ2-7; 9 bases are shared with TRBD1. This CDR3 has 16 residues. V trimming: 3 bases; J trimming: 2 bases; junction bases outside the gene matches: 8. Per the germline V gene, CDR1 is MNHNS and CDR2 is SASEGT.

This clonotype was seen more than once but under ten times. This sequence joins TRBV5-5 and TRBJ2-5, with TRBD1 matching 8 bases. After removal of 4 bases from V and 0 bases from J, the junction contained 5 bases not matched to a gene. The CDR3 is made up of 15 amino acids. The germline gives CDR1 SGHKS, CDR2 YYEKEE (reference sequence). CDR3 in DNA: TGTGCCAGCAGCCCCCCGGACAGGGACCAAGAGACCCAGTACTTC. Amino acid sequence: CASSPPDRDQETQYF.

This rearrangement joins TRBV6-2 or TRBV6-3 to TRBJ1-1; weak D call: TRBD1 (6 bases). The CDR3 consists of 14 residues. Germline-derived CDR1 and CDR2 are MNHEY and SVGEGT. With 8 bases removed from V and 5 bases from J, the gap between germline ends came to 18 bases. Written as DNA, the CDR3 is TGTGCCAGCGCCTTAGGAGGGGGAGGAACTGAAGCTTTCTTT. This translates into CASALGGGGTEAFF.

The chain couples TRBV12-3 or TRBV12-4 to TRBJ1-5; D gene uncertain. The V end was cut by 2 bases, the J end by 7 bases, with 9 bases between. The length of the CDR3 is 13 residues. In nucleotides, the CDR3 is TGTGCCAGCAGTTTACGGGTAGAACAGCCCCAGCATTTT. Protein sequence: CASSLRVEQPQHF.